This T cell receptor beta chain comes out of a study of blood T cell repertoires in COVID-19. Study summary: Material from acute and convalescent COVID-19 was sourced from the United States, Italy and Spain. PBMCs, B-cell-depleted T cells, or T cells were the source of the cDNA or gDNA that made up the material.

Assay used: immunoSEQ multiplex PCR; TCRdb lists only in-frame clones, some missing. Among roughly 140,000 clones listed, more than 65% were seen once. This CDR3 contains 16 residues. Trimming shortened V by 2 bases and J by 8 bases, and 18 bases separated the two germline ends. CDR1 MNHNS and CDR2 SASEGT come from the germline V gene. The V gene is TRBV6-1, the J gene TRBJ1-4; tentatively, D is TRBD1 (5 bases). The clonotype originates from a woman in her 50s with acute or convalescent COVID-19. The sequencing input was peripheral blood. Here the CDR3 reads CASSEIGGTLNEKLFF. CDR3 bases: TGTGCCAGCAGTGAAATCGGGGGAACCCTAAACGAAAAACTGTTTTTT.